Included here is one T cell receptor beta chain sequence, with context. The germline gives CDR1 MGHRA, CDR2 YSYEKL. This CDR3 is 14 amino acids long. Trimming stripped 4 bases from V and 0 bases from J, with 9 bases between. The data derive from a study of blood T cell repertoires in COVID-19. Study summary: Material from acute and convalescent COVID-19 was sourced from the United States, Italy and Spain. T cells, B-cell-depleted T cells, or PBMCs provided the cDNA or gDNA that served as material.

Clinical history as reported by participants underpinned cohort assignment. Original methodology: Amplification of reference gene primers provided the estimated nucleated cell counts. Assay: immunoSEQ multiplex PCR; the TCRdb copy retains only in-frame clones and omits some. That table gives V, J and clone size, and the DNA gave D and trimming. In the table there are hundreds of thousands of clones, 80% of which are singletons. V usage is TRBV4-1 and J usage is TRBJ1-1; tentative D call: TRBD1 (5 bases). Sequenced material: PBMCs or T cells enriched from blood (not recorded which). The source of this sequence is a man aged 25-40 years with acute COVID-19. The CDR3 loop is CASSPTALNTEAFF. The CDR3, as DNA: TGCGCCAGCAGCCCGACAGCATTGAACACTGAAGCTTTCTTT.